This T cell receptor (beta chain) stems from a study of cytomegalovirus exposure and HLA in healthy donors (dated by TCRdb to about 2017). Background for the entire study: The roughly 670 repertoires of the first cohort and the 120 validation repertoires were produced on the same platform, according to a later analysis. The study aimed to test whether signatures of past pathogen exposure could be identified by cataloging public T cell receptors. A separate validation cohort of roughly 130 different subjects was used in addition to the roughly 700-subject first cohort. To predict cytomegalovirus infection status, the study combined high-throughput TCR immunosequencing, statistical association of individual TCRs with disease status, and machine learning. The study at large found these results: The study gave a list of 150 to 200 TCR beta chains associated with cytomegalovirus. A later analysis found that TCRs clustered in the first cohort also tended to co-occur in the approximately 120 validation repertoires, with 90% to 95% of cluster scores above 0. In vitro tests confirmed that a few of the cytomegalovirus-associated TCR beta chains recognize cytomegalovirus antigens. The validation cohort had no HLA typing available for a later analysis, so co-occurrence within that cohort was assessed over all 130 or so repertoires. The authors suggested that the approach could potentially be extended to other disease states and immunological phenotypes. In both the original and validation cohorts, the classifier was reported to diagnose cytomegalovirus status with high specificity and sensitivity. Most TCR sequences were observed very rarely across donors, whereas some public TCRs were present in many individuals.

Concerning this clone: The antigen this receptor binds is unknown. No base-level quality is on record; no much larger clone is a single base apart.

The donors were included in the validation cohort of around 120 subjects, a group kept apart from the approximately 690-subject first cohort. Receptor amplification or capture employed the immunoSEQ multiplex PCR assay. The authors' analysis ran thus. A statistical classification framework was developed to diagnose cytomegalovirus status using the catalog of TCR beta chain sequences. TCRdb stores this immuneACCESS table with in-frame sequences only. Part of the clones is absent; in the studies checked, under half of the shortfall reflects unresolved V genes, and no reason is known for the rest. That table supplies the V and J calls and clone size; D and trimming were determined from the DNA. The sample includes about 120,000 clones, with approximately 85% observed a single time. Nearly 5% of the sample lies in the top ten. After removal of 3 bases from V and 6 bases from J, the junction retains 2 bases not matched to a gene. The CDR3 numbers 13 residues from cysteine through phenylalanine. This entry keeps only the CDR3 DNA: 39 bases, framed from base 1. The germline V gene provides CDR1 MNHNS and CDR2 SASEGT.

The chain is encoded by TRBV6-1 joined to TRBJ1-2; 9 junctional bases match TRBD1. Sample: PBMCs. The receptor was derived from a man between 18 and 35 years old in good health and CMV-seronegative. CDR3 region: CASSDWTGDGYTF. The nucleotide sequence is TGTGCCAGCAGTGATTGGACAGGGGATGGCTACACCTTC.